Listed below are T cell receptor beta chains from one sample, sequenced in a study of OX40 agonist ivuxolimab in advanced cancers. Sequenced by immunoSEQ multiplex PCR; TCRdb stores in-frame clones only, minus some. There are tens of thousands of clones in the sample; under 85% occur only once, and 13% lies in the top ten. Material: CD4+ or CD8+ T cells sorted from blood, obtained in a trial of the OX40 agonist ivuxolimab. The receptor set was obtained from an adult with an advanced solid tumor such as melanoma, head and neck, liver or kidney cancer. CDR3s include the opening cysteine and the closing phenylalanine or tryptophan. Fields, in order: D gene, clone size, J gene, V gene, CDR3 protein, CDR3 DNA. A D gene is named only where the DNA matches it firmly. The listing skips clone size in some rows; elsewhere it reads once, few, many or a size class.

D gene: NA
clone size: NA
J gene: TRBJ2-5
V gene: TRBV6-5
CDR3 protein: CASSPRGRGETQYF
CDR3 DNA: TGTGCCAGCAGTCCAAGAGGCCGGGGGGAGACCCAGTACTTC

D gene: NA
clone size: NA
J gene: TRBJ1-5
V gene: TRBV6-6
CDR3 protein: CASSSRGNQPQHF
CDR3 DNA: TGTGCCAGCAGTAGCAGGGGAAATCAGCCCCAGCATTTT

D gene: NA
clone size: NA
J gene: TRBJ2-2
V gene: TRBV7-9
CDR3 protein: CASSQRGNTGELFF
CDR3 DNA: TGTGCCAGCAGCCAACGTGGGAACACCGGGGAGCTGTTTTTT

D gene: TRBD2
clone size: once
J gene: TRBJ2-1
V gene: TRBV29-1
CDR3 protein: CSVRGGLAAENEQFF
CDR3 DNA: TGCAGCGTCCGCGGTGGGCTAGCGGCTGAAAATGAGCAGTTCTTC

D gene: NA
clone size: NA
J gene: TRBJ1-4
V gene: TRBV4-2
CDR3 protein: CASSSRRDNEKLFF
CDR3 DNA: TGTGCCAGCAGCTCCCGTAGGGATAATGAAAAACTGTTTTTT

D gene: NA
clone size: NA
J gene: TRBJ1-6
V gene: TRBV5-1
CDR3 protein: CASSSRSLSSYNSPLHF
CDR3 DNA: TGCGCCAGCAGCTCCCGTTCTCTCAGCTCCTATAATTCACCCCTCCACTTT

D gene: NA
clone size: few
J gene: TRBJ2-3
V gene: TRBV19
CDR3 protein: CASSSRTATGPPDTQYF
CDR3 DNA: TGTGCCAGTAGTTCCAGGACCGCTACCGGTCCCCCAGATACGCAGTATTTT

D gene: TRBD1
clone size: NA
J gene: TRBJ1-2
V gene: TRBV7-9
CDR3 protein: CASSADRGLDGYTF
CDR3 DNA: TGTGCCAGCAGCGCAGACAGGGGATTAGATGGCTACACCTTC

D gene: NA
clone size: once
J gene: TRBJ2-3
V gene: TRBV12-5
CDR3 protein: CASGWMDSRGTDTQYF
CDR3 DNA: TGTGCTAGTGGTTGGATGGACAGTAGGGGCACAGATACGCAGTATTTT

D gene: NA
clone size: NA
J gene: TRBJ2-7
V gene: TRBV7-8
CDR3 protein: CASSSHSYEQYF
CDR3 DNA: TGTGCCAGCAGCTCCCACAGCTACGAGCAGTACTTC

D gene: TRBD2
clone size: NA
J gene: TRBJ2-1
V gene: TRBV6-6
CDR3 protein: CASSYSWVAGDNEQFF
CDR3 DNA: TGTGCCAGCAGTTACTCATGGGTAGCGGGAGACAATGAGCAGTTCTTC

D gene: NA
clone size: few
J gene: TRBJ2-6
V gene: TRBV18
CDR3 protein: CASSPTPGAGANVLTF
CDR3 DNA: TGTGCCAGCTCACCAACTCCAGGGGCCGGGGCCAACGTCCTGACTTTC

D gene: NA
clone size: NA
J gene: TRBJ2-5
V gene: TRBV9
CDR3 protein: CASSPRGYQETQYF
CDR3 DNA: TGTGCCAGCAGCCCCCGAGGGTACCAAGAGACCCAGTACTTC

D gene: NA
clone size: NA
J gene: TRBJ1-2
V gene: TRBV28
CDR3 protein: CASSLVLYGYTF
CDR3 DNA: TGTGCCAGCAGTTTAGTGCTTTATGGCTACACCTTC

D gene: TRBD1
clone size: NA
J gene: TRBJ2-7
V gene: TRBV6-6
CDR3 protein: CASSYPGTGLYEQYF
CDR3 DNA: TGTGCCAGCAGCTACCCCGGGACAGGCCTCTACGAGCAGTACTTC

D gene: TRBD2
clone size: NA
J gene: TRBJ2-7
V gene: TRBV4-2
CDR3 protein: CASSQSGTSGDEQYF
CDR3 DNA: TGTGCCAGCAGCCAGTCCGGGACTAGCGGCGACGAGCAGTACTTC

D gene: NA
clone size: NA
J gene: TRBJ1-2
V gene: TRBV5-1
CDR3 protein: CASSSDGIGYTF
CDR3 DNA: TGCGCCAGCAGCTCCGACGGTATCGGCTACACCTTC

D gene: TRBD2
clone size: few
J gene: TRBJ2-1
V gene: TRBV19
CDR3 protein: CASSIETSGGANNEQFF
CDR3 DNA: TGTGCCAGTAGTATAGAGACTAGCGGGGGGGCAAACAATGAGCAGTTCTTC

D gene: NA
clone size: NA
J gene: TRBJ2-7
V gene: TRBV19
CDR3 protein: CASSIPRATTHEQYF
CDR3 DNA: TGTGCCAGTAGTATCCCCCGCGCTACCACCCACGAGCAGTACTTC

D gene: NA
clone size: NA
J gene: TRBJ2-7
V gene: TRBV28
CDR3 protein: CASSSPEGRRDEQYF
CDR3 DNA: TGTGCCAGCAGTTCCCCGGAGGGCCGTAGGGACGAGCAGTACTTC

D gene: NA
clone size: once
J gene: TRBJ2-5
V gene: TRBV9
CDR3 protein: CASSLDLTQETQYF
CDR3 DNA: TGTGCCAGCAGCCTGGACCTCACCCAGGAGACCCAGTACTTC

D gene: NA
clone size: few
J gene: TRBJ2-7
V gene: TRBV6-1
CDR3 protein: CELGSETPLSEQYF
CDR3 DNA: TGTGAACTAGGGTCGGAAACCCCGCTTTCCGAGCAGTACTTC

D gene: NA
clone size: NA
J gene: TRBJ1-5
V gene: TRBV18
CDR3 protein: CASSRSGENQPQHF
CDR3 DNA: TGTGCCAGCTCACGAAGCGGAGAGAATCAGCCCCAGCATTTT

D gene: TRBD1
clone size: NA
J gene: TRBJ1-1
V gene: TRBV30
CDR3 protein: CALRTGPNTEAFF
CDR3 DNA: TGTGCCCTTCGGACAGGGCCGAACACTGAAGCTTTCTTT

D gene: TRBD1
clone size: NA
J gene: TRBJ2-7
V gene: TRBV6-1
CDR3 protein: CASSVDRGVGYEQYF
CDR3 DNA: TGTGCCAGCAGTGTTGACAGGGGGGTTGGGTACGAGCAGTACTTC

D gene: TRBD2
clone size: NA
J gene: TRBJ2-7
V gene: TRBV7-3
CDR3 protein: CASSLGGTSGRAGYEQYF
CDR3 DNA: TGTGCCAGCAGCTTAGGGGGGACTAGCGGGAGGGCCGGGTACGAGCAGTACTTC

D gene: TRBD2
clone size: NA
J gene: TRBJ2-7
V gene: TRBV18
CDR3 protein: CASSPSSGRPTYEQYF
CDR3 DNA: TGTGCCAGCTCACCGTCTAGCGGGAGGCCCACTTACGAGCAGTACTTC

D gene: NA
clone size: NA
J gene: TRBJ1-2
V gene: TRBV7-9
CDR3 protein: CASSPGGGNYGYTF
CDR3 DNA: TGTGCCAGCAGCCCCGGGGGCGGAAACTATGGCTACACCTTC

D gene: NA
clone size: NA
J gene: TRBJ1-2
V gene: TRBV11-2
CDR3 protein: CASSLNLGQIHGYTF
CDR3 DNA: TGTGCCAGCAGCCTCAACCTCGGACAGATTCATGGCTACACCTTC

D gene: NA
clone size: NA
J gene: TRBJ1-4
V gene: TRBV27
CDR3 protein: CASRRRGSEKLFF
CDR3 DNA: TGTGCCAGCAGGCGCAGGGGAAGTGAAAAACTGTTTTTT

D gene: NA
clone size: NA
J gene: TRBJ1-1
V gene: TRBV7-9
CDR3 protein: CASSLAPYTEAFF
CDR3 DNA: TGTGCCAGCAGCTTAGCACCGTACACTGAAGCTTTCTTT

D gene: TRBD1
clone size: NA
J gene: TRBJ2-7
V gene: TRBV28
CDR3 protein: CASSSPGTGSSYEQYF
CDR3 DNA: TGTGCCAGCAGTTCTCCCGGGACAGGGAGCTCCTACGAGCAGTACTTC

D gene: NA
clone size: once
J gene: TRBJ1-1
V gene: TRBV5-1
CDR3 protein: CASSFGSSGANTEAFF
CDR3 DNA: TGCGCCAGCAGCTTCGGCTCCTCAGGGGCGAACACTGAAGCTTTCTTT

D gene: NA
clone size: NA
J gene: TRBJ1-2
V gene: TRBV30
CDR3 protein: CAWSVRVSYGYTF
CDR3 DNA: TGTGCCTGGAGTGTACGGGTTAGCTATGGCTACACCTTC

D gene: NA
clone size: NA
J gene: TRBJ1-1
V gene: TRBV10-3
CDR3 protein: CAISERAGNTEAFF
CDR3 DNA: TGTGCCATCAGTGAGCGCGCGGGTAACACTGAAGCTTTCTTT

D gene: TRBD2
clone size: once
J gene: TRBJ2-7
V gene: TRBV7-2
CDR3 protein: CASSLVGGSGHEQYF
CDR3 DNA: TGTGCCAGCAGCTTAGTGGGGGGGAGTGGCCACGAGCAGTACTTC

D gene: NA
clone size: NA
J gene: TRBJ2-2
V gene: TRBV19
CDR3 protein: CASSKYGEVNTGELFF
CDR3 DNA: TGTGCCAGTAGTAAATATGGGGAGGTGAACACCGGGGAGCTGTTTTTT

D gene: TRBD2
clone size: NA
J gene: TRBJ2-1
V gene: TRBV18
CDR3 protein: CASSPREVEPFF
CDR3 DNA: TGTGCCAGCTCACCCCGGGAGGTGGAGCCGTTCTTC

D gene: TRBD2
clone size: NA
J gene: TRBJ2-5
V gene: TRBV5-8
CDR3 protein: CASSFASGSAHRETQYF
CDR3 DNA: TGTGCCAGCAGCTTTGCTAGCGGGAGTGCCCATCGAGAGACCCAGTACTTC

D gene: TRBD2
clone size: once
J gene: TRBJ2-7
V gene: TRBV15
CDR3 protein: CATSRASGGYEQYF
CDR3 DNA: TGTGCCACCAGCAGAGCTAGCGGGGGATACGAGCAGTACTTC

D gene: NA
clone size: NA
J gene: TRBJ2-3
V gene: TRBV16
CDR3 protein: CASSNIKTRGHTDTQYF
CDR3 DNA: TGTGCCAGCAGCAATATAAAAACCAGGGGACACACAGATACGCAGTATTTT

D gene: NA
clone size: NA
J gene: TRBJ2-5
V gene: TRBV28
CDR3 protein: CASSLQRFGTQYF
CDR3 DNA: TGTGCCAGCAGTTTGCAAAGGTTCGGGACCCAGTACTTC

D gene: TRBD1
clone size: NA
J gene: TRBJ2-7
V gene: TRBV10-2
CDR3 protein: CASRVQGAKSEQYF
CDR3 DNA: TGCGCCAGCAGAGTACAGGGGGCTAAGTCCGAGCAGTACTTC

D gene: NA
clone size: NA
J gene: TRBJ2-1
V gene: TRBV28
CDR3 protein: CASSRDQGSSYNEQFF
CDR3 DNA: TGTGCCAGCAGTAGAGACCAGGGGAGCTCCTACAATGAGCAGTTCTTC

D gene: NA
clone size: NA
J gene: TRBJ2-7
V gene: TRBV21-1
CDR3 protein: CASPTGPTYEQYF
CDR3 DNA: TGTGCCAGCCCAACAGGACCGACCTACGAGCAGTACTTC

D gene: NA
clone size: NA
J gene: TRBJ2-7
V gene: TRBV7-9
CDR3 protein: CASSLTGYEQYF
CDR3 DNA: TGTGCCAGCAGCTTAACAGGGTACGAGCAGTACTTC

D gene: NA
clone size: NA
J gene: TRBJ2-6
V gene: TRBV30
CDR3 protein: CAWSWRAVSGANVLTF
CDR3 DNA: TGTGCCTGGAGTTGGCGCGCCGTCTCTGGGGCCAACGTCCTGACTTTC

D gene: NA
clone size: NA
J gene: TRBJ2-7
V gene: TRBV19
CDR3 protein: CASGTVYEQYF
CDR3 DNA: TGTGCCAGTGGGACGGTCTACGAGCAGTACTTC

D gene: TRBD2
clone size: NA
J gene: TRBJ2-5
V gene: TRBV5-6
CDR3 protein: CASSLGLAGVEETQYF
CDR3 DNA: TGTGCCAGCAGCTTGGGGTTAGCGGGGGTGGAAGAGACCCAGTACTTC

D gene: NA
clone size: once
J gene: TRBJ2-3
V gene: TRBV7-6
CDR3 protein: CASSYLGLTQYF
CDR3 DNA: TGTGCCAGCAGCTACCTCGGCCTTACGCAGTATTTT

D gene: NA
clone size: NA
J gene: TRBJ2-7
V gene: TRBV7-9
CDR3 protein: CASSLMNVYEQYF
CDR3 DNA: TGTGCCAGCAGCTTAATGAACGTCTACGAGCAGTACTTC

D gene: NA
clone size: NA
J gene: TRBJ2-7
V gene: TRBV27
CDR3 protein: CASYALTAPYEQYF
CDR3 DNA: TGTGCCAGCTATGCACTGACGGCCCCCTACGAGCAGTACTTC

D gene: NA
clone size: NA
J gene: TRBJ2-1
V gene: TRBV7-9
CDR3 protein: CASSLTGLTNEQFF
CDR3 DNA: TGTGCCAGCAGCCTCACGGGCCTGACGAATGAGCAGTTCTTC

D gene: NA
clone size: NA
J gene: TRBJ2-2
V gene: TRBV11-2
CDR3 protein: CASSLDHVGGELFF
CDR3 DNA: TGTGCCAGCAGCTTAGATCACGTTGGCGGGGAGCTGTTTTTT

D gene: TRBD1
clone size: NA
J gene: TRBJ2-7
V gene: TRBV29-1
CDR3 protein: CSVESGTGSSYEQYF
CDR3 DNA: TGCAGCGTTGAATCGGGGACAGGGAGCTCCTACGAGCAGTACTTC

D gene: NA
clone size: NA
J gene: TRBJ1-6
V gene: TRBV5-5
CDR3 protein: CASSLTGPNSPLHF
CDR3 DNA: TGTGCCAGCAGCCTCACAGGGCCAAATTCACCCCTCCACTTT

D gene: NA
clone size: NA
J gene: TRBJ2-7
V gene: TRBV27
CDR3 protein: CASIQGGYEQYF
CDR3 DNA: TGTGCCAGCATTCAGGGTGGGTACGAGCAGTACTTC

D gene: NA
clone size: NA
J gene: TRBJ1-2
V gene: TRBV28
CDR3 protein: CASRVSTNYGYTF
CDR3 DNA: TGTGCCAGCAGGGTCAGTACTAACTATGGCTACACCTTC

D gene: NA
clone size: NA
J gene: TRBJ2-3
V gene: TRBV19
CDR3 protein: CASSIGGMVTDTQYF
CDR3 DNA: TGTGCCAGTAGTATTGGAGGGATGGTCACAGATACGCAGTATTTT

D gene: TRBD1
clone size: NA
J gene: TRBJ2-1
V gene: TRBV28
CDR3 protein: CASSSHHRGRNEQFF
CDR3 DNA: TGTGCCAGCAGTTCCCATCACAGGGGACGGAATGAGCAGTTCTTC